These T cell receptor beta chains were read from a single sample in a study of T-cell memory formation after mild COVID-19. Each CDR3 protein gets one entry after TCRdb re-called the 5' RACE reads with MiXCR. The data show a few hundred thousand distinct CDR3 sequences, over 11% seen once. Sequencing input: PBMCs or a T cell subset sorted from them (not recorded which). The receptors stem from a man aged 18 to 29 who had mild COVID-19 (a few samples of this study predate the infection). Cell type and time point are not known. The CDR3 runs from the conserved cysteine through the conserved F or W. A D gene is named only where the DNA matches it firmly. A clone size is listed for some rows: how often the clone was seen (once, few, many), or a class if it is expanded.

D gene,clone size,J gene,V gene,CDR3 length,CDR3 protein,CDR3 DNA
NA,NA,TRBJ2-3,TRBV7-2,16,CASSSPGDAHTDTQYF,TGTGCCAGCAGTTCCCCGGGGGACGCCCACACAGATACGCAGTATTTT
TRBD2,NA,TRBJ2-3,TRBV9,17,CASSPRASGGSTDTQYF,TGTGCCAGCAGCCCCCGGGCTAGCGGGGGGAGCACAGATACGCAGTATTTT
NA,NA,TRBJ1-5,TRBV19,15,CASTLRLGTYQPQHF,TGTGCCAGTACTCTAAGACTCGGGACTTATCAGCCCCAGCATTTT
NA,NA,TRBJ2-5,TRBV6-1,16,CASSELVGEIQETQYF,TGTGCCAGCAGTGAATTGGTGGGGGAGATACAAGAGACCCAGTACTTC
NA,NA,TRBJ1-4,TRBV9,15,CASSVGLGAAEKLFF,TGTGCCAGCAGCGTAGGTCTAGGGGCTGCGGAAAAACTGTTTTTT
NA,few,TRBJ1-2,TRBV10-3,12,CAISEQGSGYTF,TGTGCCATCAGTGAACAGGGCTCTGGCTACACCTTC
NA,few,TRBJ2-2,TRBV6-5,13,CASSPRWGGELFF,TGTGCCAGCAGTCCCCGCTGGGGCGGGGAGCTGTTTTTT
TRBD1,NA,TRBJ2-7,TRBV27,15,CASSSLGDRVHEQYF,TGTGCCAGCAGTTCCCTTGGGGACAGGGTCCACGAGCAGTACTTC
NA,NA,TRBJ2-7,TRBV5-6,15,CASSLGRGPRYEQYF,TGTGCCAGCAGCTTGGGGAGGGGACCTAGGTACGAGCAGTACTTC
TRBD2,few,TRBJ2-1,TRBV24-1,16,CATSDPGTSGHNEQFF,TGTGCCACCAGTGATCCCGGGACTAGCGGTCACAATGAGCAGTTCTTC
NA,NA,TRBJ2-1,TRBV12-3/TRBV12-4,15,CASSLMGATYNEQFF,TGTGCCAGCAGTTTAATGGGGGCTACCTACAATGAGCAGTTCTTC
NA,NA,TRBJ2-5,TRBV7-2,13,CASSTSAPGAQYF,TGTGCCAGCAGCACCAGCGCCCCAGGGGCCCAGTACTTC
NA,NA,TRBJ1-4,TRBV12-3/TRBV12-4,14,CASSLEGLNEKLFF,TGTGCCAGCAGTTTAGAAGGATTGAATGAAAAACTGTTTTTT
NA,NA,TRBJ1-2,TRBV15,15,CATSRDTDAIYGYTF,TGTGCCACCAGCAGGGACACCGATGCCATCTATGGCTACACCTTC
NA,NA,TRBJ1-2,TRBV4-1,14,CASSQDLRTYGYTF,TGCGCCAGCAGCCAAGATTTGCGGACCTATGGCTACACCTTC